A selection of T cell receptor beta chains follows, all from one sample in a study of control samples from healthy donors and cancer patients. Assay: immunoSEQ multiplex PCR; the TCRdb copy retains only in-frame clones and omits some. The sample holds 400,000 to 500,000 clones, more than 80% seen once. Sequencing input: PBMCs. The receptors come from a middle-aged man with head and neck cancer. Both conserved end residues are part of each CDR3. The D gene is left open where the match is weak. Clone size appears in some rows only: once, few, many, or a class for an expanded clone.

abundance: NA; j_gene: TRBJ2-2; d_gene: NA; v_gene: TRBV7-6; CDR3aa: CASSLGSGRSGELFF; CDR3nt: TGTGCCAGCAGCTTAGGGAGTGGGCGGTCCGGGGAGCTGTTTTTT
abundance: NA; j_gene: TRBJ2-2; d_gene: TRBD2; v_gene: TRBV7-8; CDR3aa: CASSLDIGGLAGLDSGELFF; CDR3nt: TGTGCCAGCAGCTTAGATATTGGGGGACTAGCGGGATTGGATTCCGGGGAGCTGTTTTTT
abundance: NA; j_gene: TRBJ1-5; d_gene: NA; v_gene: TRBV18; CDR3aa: CASSRDQDIQPQHF; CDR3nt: TGTGCCAGCTCACGCGACCAGGACATACAGCCCCAGCATTTT
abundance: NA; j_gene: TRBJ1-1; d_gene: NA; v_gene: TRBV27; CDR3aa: CASSFLGAEAFF; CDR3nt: TGTGCCAGCAGTTTTTTAGGGGCTGAAGCTTTCTTT
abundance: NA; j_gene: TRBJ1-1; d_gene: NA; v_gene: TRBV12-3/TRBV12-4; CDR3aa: CASSLVEDTEAFF; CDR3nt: TGTGCCAGCAGTTTAGTTGAGGACACTGAAGCTTTCTTT
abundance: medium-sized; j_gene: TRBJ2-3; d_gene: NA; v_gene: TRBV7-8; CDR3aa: CASSLGGLGTGDTQYF; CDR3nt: TGTGCCAGCAGCTTAGGAGGGCTCGGGACGGGAGATACGCAGTATTTT
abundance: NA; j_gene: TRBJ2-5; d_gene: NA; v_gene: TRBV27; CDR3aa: CASNSEGTQYF; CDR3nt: TGTGCCAGCAATTCAGAAGGGACCCAGTACTTC
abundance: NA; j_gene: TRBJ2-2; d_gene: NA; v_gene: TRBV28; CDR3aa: CASRGDRYTGELFF; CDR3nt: TGTGCCTCCCGGGGGGACAGGTACACCGGGGAGCTGTTTTTT
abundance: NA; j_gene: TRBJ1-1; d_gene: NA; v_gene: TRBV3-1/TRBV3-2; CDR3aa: CASSQETGATEAFF; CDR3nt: TGTGCCAGCAGCCAAGAGACGGGGGCCACTGAAGCTTTCTTT
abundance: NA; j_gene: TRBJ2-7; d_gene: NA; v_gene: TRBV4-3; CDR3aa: CASSQGATATYEQYF; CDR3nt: TGCGCCAGCAGCCAAGGTGCGACAGCTACCTACGAGCAGTACTTC
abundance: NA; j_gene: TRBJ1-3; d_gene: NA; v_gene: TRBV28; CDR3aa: CASSLERAGTDTIYF; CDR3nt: TGTGCCAGCAGTTTAGAAAGGGCAGGAACTGACACCATATATTTT
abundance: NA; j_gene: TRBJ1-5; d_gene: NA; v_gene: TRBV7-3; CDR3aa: CASSSHQGQPQHF; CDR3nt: TGTGCCAGCAGCTCCCATCAGGGTCAGCCCCAGCATTTT
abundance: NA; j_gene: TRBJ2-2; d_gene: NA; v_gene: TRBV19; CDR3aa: CASSIRDEETGELFF; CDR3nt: TGTGCCAGTAGTATCAGGGACGAGGAAACCGGGGAGCTGTTTTTT
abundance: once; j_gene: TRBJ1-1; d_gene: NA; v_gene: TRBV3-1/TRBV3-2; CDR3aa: CASSQGIITGGEAFF; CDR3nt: TGTGCCAGCAGCCAAGGGATAATCACAGGCGGTGAAGCTTTCTTT